This is a list of T cell receptor beta chains from one sample in a study of T-cell memory formation after mild COVID-19. TCRdb analysed the 5' RACE reads with MiXCR anew, one entry per CDR3 protein. The top ten clones hold around 13% of a sample with 470,000 or so distinct CDR3 sequences, approximately 25% of them seen once. Sequenced: PBMCs or a T cell subset sorted from them (not recorded which). These receptors were taken from an adult woman who had mild COVID-19 (a few samples of this study predate the infection). Cell type and time point are not known. The CDR3 runs from the conserved cysteine through the conserved F or W. D genes are given only for firm matches. Clone size is not always given. Where it is, it says once, few, many or a class for expanded clones.

j_call d_call v_call clone_size cdr3_aa cdr3_nt
TRBJ2-1 - TRBV18 - CASSPGSSTYNEQFF TGTGCCAGCTCACCTGGGAGTTCGACCTACAATGAGCAGTTCTTC
TRBJ2-7 - TRBV5-1 - CASSRQPSSSYEQYF TGCGCCAGCAGCCGACAGCCCTCGAGCTCCTACGAGCAGTACTTC
TRBJ1-6 TRBD1 TRBV6-5 - CASSGGTGLSPLHF TGTGCCAGCAGCGGAGGGACAGGGCTTTCACCCCTCCACTTT
TRBJ2-1 - TRBV29-1 - CSAGGLTGWNNEQFF TGCAGCGCCGGGGGACTGACGGGATGGAACAATGAGCAGTTCTTC
TRBJ2-2 TRBD1 TRBV20-1 - CSAKGQGIRAGELFF TGCAGTGCTAAGGGACAGGGGATAAGGGCCGGGGAGCTGTTTTTT
TRBJ1-5 TRBD1 TRBV2 - CASSVLGGRQPQHF TGTGCCAGCAGTGTCTTAGGGGGCAGACAGCCCCAGCATTTT
TRBJ2-2 TRBD2 TRBV9 few CASSVASGVAGELFF TGTGCCAGCAGCGTTGCCAGCGGGGTGGCCGGGGAGCTGTTTTTT
TRBJ2-1 TRBD2 TRBV5-1 few CASSLLGGTSATINNEQFF TGCGCCAGCAGCTTGTTGGGCGGGACTAGCGCGACTATTAACAATGAGCAGTTCTTC
TRBJ1-1 TRBD1 TRBV5-1 - CASSHRPGQGLNTEAFF TGCGCCAGCAGCCACCGACCGGGACAGGGACTGAACACTGAAGCTTTCTTT
TRBJ2-7 - TRBV4-1 - CASSQGVAYEQYF TGCGCCAGCAGCCAAGGGGTAGCCTACGAGCAGTACTTC
TRBJ2-1 TRBD2 TRBV12-3/TRBV12-4 - CASSLRSSGGAVGEQFF TGTGCCAGCAGCTTGAGGTCAAGCGGGGGGGCGGTCGGTGAGCAGTTCTTC
TRBJ2-4 TRBD2 TRBV14 few CASSELAGGPDIQYF TGTGCCAGCAGCGAGCTAGCGGGAGGGCCGGACATTCAGTACTTC
TRBJ2-3 - TRBV24-1 many CATAGTTDTQYF TGTGCCACCGCCGGGACCACAGATACGCAGTATTTT
TRBJ2-1 - TRBV25-1 once CASSESAYNEQFF TGTGCCAGCAGTGAATCCGCGTACAATGAGCAGTTCTTC
TRBJ1-1 - TRBV24-1 - CATRGPVNTEAFF TGTGCCACCAGGGGACCGGTGAACACTGAAGCTTTCTTT